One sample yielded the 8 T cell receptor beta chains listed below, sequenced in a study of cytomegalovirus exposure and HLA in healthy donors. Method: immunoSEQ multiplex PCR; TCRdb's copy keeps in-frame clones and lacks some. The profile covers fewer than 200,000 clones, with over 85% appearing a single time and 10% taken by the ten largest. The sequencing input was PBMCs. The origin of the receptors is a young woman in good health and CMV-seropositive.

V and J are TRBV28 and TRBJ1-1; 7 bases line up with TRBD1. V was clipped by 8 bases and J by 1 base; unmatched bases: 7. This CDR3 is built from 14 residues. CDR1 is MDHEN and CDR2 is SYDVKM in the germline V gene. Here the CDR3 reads CASHVTGANTEAFF. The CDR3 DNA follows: TGTGCCAGCCATGTTACAGGGGCGAACACTGAAGCTTTCTTT.

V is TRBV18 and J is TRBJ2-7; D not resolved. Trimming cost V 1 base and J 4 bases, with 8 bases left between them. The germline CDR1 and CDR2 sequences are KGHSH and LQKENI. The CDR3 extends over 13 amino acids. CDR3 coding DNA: TGTGCCAGCTCACCACTTTCCGGTTACGAGCAGTACTTC. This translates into CASSPLSGYEQYF. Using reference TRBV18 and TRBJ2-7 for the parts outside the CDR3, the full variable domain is NAGVMQNPRHLVRRRGQEARLRCSPMKGHSHVYWYRQLPEEGLKFMVYLQKENIIDESGMPKERFSAEFPKEGPSILRIQQVVRGDSAAYFCASSPLSGYEQYFGPGTRLTVT.

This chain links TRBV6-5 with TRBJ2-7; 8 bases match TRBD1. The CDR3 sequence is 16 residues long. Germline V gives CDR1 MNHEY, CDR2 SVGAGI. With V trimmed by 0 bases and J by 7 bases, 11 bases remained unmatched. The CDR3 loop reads CASSYSRAGQGGEQYF. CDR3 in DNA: TGTGCCAGCAGTTACTCGAGGGCTGGACAGGGCGGTGAGCAGTACTTC.

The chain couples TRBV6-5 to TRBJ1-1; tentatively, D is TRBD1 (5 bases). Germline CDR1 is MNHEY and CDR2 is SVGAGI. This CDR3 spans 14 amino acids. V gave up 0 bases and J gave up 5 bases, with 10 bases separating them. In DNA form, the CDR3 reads TGTGCCAGCAGTTACTCGCAGGGAAGGACTGAAGCTTTCTTT. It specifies CASSYSQGRTEAFF.

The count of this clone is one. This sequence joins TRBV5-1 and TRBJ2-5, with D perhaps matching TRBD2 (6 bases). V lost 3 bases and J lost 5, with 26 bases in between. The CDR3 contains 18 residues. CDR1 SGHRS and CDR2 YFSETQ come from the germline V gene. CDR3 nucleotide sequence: TGCGCCAGCAGCTCGCCCCCAGGACTATCCTGGAGGGGTGAGACCCAGTACTTC. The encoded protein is CASSSPPGLSWRGETQYF.

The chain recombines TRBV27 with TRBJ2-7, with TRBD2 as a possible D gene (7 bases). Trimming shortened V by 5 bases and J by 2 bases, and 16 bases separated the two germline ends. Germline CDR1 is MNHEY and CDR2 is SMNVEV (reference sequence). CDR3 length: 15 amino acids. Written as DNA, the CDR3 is TGTGCCAGCAGTCGAGATGGGGGGGCCCCCTACGAGCAGTACTTC. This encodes CASSRDGGAPYEQYF.

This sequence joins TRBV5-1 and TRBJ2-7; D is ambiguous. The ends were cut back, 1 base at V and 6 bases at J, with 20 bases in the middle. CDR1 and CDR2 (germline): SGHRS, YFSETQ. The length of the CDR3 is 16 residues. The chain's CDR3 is CASSLLAPTTPLEQYF. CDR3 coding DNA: TGCGCCAGCAGCTTGTTAGCACCTACTACCCCTCTCGAGCAGTACTTC.

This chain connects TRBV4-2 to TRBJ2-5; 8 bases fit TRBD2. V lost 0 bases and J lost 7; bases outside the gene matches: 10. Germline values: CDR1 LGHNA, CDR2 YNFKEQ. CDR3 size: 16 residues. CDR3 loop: CASSQDGSGRRSTQYF. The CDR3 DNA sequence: TGTGCCAGCAGCCAAGATGGGAGCGGGAGAAGGTCGACCCAGTACTTC.